The 21 T cell receptor beta chains presented below share a single source sample, sequenced in a study of T cell responses to AZD1222 COVID-19 vaccine. This table comes from immunoSEQ multiplex PCR, and its TCRdb copy is limited to in-frame clones, with some not included. The sample lists 80,000 or so clones, 65% to 85% occurring once. The input for sequencing was peripheral blood, taken on day 0 of AZD1222 vaccination. These receptors all come from an adult in good health.

This chain joins TRBV4-3 and TRBJ2-7; a possible D gene is TRBD1 (5 bases). Trimming took off 1 base at V and 4 bases at J, with 17 bases between the two ends. CDR1 is LGHNA and CDR2 is YSLEER in the germline V gene. The CDR3 totals 16 residues. The CDR3 DNA follows: TGCGCCAGCAGCCAAGCAAGGGGTTCACCTCTTTACGAGCAGTACTTC. Its translation is CASSQARGSPLYEQYF.

V is TRBV21-1 and J is TRBJ1-2. TRBV21-1 represents a pseudogene. The CDR3 consists of 16 residues. CDR3 protein: CASSSREAGTNYGYTF. CDR3 bases: TGTGCCAGCAGCTCCCGAGAGGCCGGGACTAACTATGGCTACACCTTC.

The chain carries TRBV6-5 and TRBJ2-5; possible D gene TRBD2, 5 bases. The ends were cut back, 5 bases at V and 6 bases at J, with 13 bases in the middle. Per the germline V gene, CDR1 is MNHEY and CDR2 is SVGAGI. The length of the CDR3 is 13 residues. CDR3 residues: CASSIPGLQTQYF. The CDR3 bases are TGTGCCAGCAGTATCCCCGGACTCCAGACCCAGTACTTC.

The V and J genes are TRBV3-1 (or the pseudogene TRBV3-2) and TRBJ1-3; 9 bases fit TRBD1. Germline CDR1 and CDR2: LGHDT and YNNKEL (reference sequence). The J segment lost 4 bases and the V segment lost 8 bases, leaving 6 bases of the junction unmatched. This CDR3 has 14 residues. The chain's CDR3 is CASDTGGEGNTIYF. The DNA of the CDR3 is TGTGCCAGCGACACAGGGGGCGAAGGAAACACCATATATTTT.

The chain combines TRBV7-8 with TRBJ2-1; D uncertain. This CDR3 is 11 amino acids long. Germline assignment: CDR1 SGHVS and CDR2 FQNEAQ. V was shortened by 5 bases and J by 10 bases, with 9 bases between the two germline ends. The CDR3 sequence: CASSPSYEQFF. The CDR3 DNA reads TGTGCCAGCAGCCCTTCGTACGAGCAGTTCTTC.

The chain employs TRBV19 and TRBJ2-1, with TRBD2 matching 14 bases. The V gene's germline CDR1 is LNHDA and CDR2 SQIVND (reference sequence). This CDR3 comprises 18 residues. The V gene end was trimmed by 4 bases and the J gene end by 5 bases; junction bases not matched to a gene: 10. The CDR3 here is CASSTSGTSGSSDNEQFF. CDR3 bases: TGTGCCAGTAGTACTTCCGGGACTAGCGGGAGTTCCGACAATGAGCAGTTCTTC.

The chain combines TRBV5-1 with TRBJ2-5, with D maybe TRBD2 (6 bases). This CDR3 spans 14 amino acids. Trimming pared 0 bases from V and 4 bases from J, leaving 10 bases between. Germline loops: CDR1 SGHRS, CDR2 YFSETQ. The CDR3 DNA reads as TGCGCCAGCAGCTTGGTAGGTAGCGGAGAGACCCAGTACTTC. It is translated as CASSLVGSGETQYF.

This chain joins TRBV18 and TRBJ2-7; D is unclear. V was clipped by 3 bases and J by 3 bases, with 9 bases between them. Germline-derived CDR1 and CDR2 are KGHSH and LQKENI. The CDR3 spans 13 residues. In nucleotides, the CDR3 is TGTGCCAGCTCACCGATAACAAACTACGAGCAGTACTTC. It specifies CASSPITNYEQYF.

The V call is TRBV5-4, the J call TRBJ2-3, with TRBD2 identical over 16 bases. This CDR3 region has 17 residues. J was trimmed by 9 bases and V by 4 bases; bases with no gene match: 11. Germline CDR1 and CDR2: SGHNT and YYREEE (reference sequence). As DNA, the CDR3 is TGTGCCAGCAGCGAGAACCGGGGACTAGCGGGAGGGGACACGCAGTATTTT. This codes for CASSENRGLAGGDTQYF. Drawing the rest from reference TRBV5-4 and TRBJ2-3, the complete variable domain is ETGVTQSPTHLIKTRGQQVTLRCSSQSGHNTVSWYQQALGQGPQFIFQYYREEENGRGNFPPRFSGLQFPNYSSELNVNALELDDSALYLCASSENRGLAGGDTQYFGPGTRLTVL.

The chain carries TRBV4-3 and TRBJ1-2; 9 nucleotides line up with TRBD1. The CDR3 covers 14 residues. The J segment lost 5 bases and the V segment lost 1 base, leaving 2 bases of the junction unmatched. From germline, CDR1 is LGHNA and CDR2 YSLEER. The CDR3 nucleotides read TGCGCCAGCAGCCAAGGGGACAGGGTATATGGCTACACCTTC. As protein: CASSQGDRVYGYTF.

The chain has TRBV2 and TRBJ1-4, with D possibly TRBD1 on 5 matching bases. Trimming removed 0 bases from V and 5 bases from J, with 7 bases in between. The CDR3 contains 14 residues. Germline CDR1 and CDR2: SNHLY and FYNNEI. CDR3 DNA sequence: TGTGCCAGCAGTGAAGCTTCAGGGAATGAAAAACTGTTTTTT. This encodes CASSEASGNEKLFF. The variable domain in full, completed from reference TRBV2 and TRBJ1-4, reads EPEVTQTPSHQVTQMGQEVILRCVPISNHLYFYWYRQILGQKVEFLVSFYNNEISEKSEIFDDQFSVERPDGSNFTLKIRSTKLEDSAMYFCASSEASGNEKLFFGSGTQLSVL.

This chain connects TRBV6-6 to TRBJ2-5, with 7 bases matching TRBD1. CDR3 length: 15 residues. V dropped 6 bases and J dropped 3; count of bases not matched to a gene: 10. Germline V gives CDR1 MNHNY, CDR2 SVGAGI (reference sequence). This chain's CDR3 is CASRSLRGLEETQYF. The CDR3 DNA sequence: TGTGCCAGCAGGTCACTTAGGGGGCTGGAAGAGACCCAGTACTTC.

The V gene is TRBV7-2, the J gene TRBJ2-7; 10 nucleotides line up with TRBD2. The CDR3 runs to 16 residues. In germline, CDR1 is SGHTA, CDR2 FQGNSA. The V and J ends lost 5 bases and 1 base, in that order; junction bases with no gene match: 8. The chain's CDR3 is CASSPRTSGRSYEQYF. The CDR3 coding sequence is TGTGCCAGCAGCCCGCGGACTAGCGGAAGATCCTACGAGCAGTACTTC. The full variable domain, completed using reference TRBV7-2 and TRBJ2-7, is GAGVSQSPSNKVTEKGKDVELRCDPISGHTALYWYRQSLGQGLEFLIYFQGNSAPDKSGLPSDRFSAERTGGSVSTLTIQRTQQEDSAVYLCASSPRTSGRSYEQYFGPGTRLTVT.

The chain carries TRBV3-1 (or the pseudogene TRBV3-2) and TRBJ1-4; D is uncertain. Trimming stripped 0 bases from V and 5 bases from J, with 4 bases between. The CDR3 is 13 amino acids. From germline, CDR1 is LGHDT and CDR2 YNNKEL (reference sequence). The CDR3 is CASSQERNEKLFF. The CDR3 DNA reads TGTGCCAGCAGCCAAGAACGAAATGAAAAACTGTTTTTT.

The rearrangement links TRBV4-2 to TRBJ2-3; D remains ambiguous. Per germline, CDR1 LGHNA and CDR2 YNFKEQ. V lost 11 bases, J lost 2 bases, and 17 bases lay in between. The CDR3 runs to 14 residues. CDR3 DNA: TGTGCCGCAAAAGGACCTTACCCCACAGATACGCAGTATTTT. Translated: CAAKGPYPTDTQYF.

CDR3 DNA sequence: TGTGCCAGCAGTTTTCGGGGGTATGGTGAAGCTTTCTTT. Translation: CASSFRGYGEAFF. The V gene is TRBV27, the J gene TRBJ1-1, with D tentatively TRBD1 (5 bases). Per germline, CDR1 MNHEY and CDR2 SMNVEV (reference sequence). There are 13 residues in the CDR3. The V end was cut by 3 bases, the J end by 7 bases, with 12 bases between.

J is TRBJ2-7 and V is TRBV13; 7 bases are shared with TRBD2. The CDR3 loop spans 16 amino acids. The trim removed 6 bases at V and 7 bases at J, leaving 18 bases unmatched. Germline-derived CDR1 and CDR2 are PRHDT and FYEKMQ (reference sequence). CDR3 in amino acids: CASSSAGRAGREEQYF. For the CDR3, the DNA is TGTGCCAGCAGTTCTGCCGGGAGAGCGGGACGTGAAGAGCAGTACTTC.

V is TRBV7-8 and J is TRBJ1-1; 9 bases are shared with TRBD1. CDR1 is SGHVS, CDR2 FQNEAQ, per germline. This CDR3 has 15 amino acids. Trimming at V came to 6 bases and at J to 0 bases, leaving 5 bases not matched to a gene. The CDR3 region has the DNA TGTGCCAGCAGTGGACAGGGGAAAATGAACACTGAAGCTTTCTTT. Translated: CASSGQGKMNTEAFF.

Here the CDR3 reads CASSEERGVSNQPQHF. DNA for the CDR3: TGTGCCAGCAGTGAAGAACGTGGGGTTAGCAATCAGCCCCAGCATTTT. The chain has TRBV2 and TRBJ1-5, with D unclear. Between the trimmed V and J ends, which lost 1 base and 0 bases, there was a span of 10 bases. This CDR3 has 16 amino acids. Per the germline V gene, CDR1 is SNHLY and CDR2 is FYNNEI.

This clone was counted between two and nine times. The chain carries TRBV10-2 and TRBJ1-3, with D unclear. Germline V gene data show CDR1 as WSHSY and CDR2 as SAAADI. The ends were cut back, 0 bases at V and 0 bases at J, with 9 bases in the middle. The CDR3 runs to 16 residues. CDR3 amino acids: CASSESRPGSGNTIYF. CDR3 bases: TGCGCCAGCAGTGAGTCGAGGCCGGGCTCTGGAAACACCATATATTTT.

The V call is TRBV6-5, the J call TRBJ1-2; TRBD1 is a possible D gene (6 bases). The CDR3 has 15 amino acids. CDR1 and CDR2 from the germline V gene are MNHEY and SVGAGI. Trimming removed 7 bases from V and 5 bases from J, with 20 bases in between. The CDR3 loop reads CASKVNDRGGYGYTF. The CDR3 nucleotides read TGTGCCAGCAAAGTGAATGACAGAGGGGGTTATGGCTACACCTTC.